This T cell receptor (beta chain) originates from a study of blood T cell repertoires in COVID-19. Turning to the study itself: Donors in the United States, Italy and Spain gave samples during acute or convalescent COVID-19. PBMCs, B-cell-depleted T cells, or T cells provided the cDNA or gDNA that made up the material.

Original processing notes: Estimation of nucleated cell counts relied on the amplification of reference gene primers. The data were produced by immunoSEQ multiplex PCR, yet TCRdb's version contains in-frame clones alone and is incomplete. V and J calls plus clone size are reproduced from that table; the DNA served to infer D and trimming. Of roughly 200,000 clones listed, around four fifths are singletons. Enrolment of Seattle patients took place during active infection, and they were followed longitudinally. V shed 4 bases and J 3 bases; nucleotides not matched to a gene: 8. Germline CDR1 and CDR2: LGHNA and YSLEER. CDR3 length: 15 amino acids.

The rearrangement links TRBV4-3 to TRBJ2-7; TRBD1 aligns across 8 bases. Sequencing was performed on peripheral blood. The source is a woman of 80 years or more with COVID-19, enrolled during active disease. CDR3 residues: CASSRSDRAFYEQYF. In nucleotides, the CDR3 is TGCGCCAGCAGCCGGTCGGACAGGGCGTTCTACGAGCAGTACTTC.